This T cell receptor (beta chain) is from a study of cytomegalovirus exposure and HLA in healthy donors. V lost 5 bases to trimming and J lost 6 bases; unmatched junction nucleotides: 10. Germline assignment: CDR1 SGHVS and CDR2 FNYEAQ. The CDR3 extends over 17 amino acids. Findings and caveats of the study: For most TCR beta V segments, an earlier analysis put the productive rate at about 87% or about 30% of the time. CMV serostatus alone was available as immune exposure information. In vitro, a few CMV-associated chains proved specific for CMV antigens. When the data were analyzed later, several of the most significant clusters appeared to be linked to common viral pathogens.

With 60 Vbeta and 13 Jbeta primers, the PCR was carried out. Produced via immunoSEQ multiplex PCR; TCRdb's table is partial and in-frame only. The sample holds some 170,000 clones, 65% to 85% seen once. Comments on this clone: What it binds is unknown.

This chain links TRBV7-6 with TRBJ2-1, with TRBD2 matching 13 bases. Sequenced: PBMCs. The TCR originated in a man in his sixties in good health and CMV-seronegative. The CDR3 spells CASSPWTSGSFFNEQFF. CDR3 coding DNA: TGTGCCAGCAGCCCTTGGACTAGCGGGAGTTTCTTCAATGAGCAGTTCTTC.